Shown below are 31 T cell receptor beta chains from a single sample sequenced in a study of CD8 T cells in ankylosing spondylitis. TCRdb reprocessed the 5' RACE reads via MiXCR and lists one record per CDR3 protein. The profile shows 200,000 to 250,000 distinct CDR3 sequences, over 9.5% of them singletons. What was sequenced was blood, either unsorted or a sorted T cell fraction (not recorded which). The receptors originated from a male donor with ankylosing spondylitis or in good health (not recorded which).

In its sample, this clonotype was seen a few times. This chain connects TRBV20-1 to TRBJ2-5; no reliable D call. CDR3 length: 11 amino acids. The V end lost 3 bases, the J end lost 5 bases, and 7 bases lay between the germline ends. CDR1 DFQATT and CDR2 SNEGSKA come from the germline V gene (reference sequence). In DNA form, the CDR3 reads TGCAGTGCTAGGGCACGGGAGACCCAGTACTTC. Its translation: CSARARETQYF.

The table lists this clonotype with many counts. V is TRBV5-1 and J is TRBJ2-7; 7 nucleotides line up with TRBD2. V lost 0 bases and J lost 5; bases outside the gene matches: 11. Looked up from germline, CDR1 is SGHRS and CDR2 is YFSETQ. The CDR3 consists of 16 residues. The CDR3 is CASSLALTGGFDEQYF. DNA of the CDR3: TGCGCCAGCAGCTTGGCTTTGACGGGGGGATTCGACGAGCAGTACTTC.

This clonotype was seen at least ten times. V gene TRBV7-2 combines with J gene TRBJ1-5; D unclear. V was pared by 1 base and J by 4 bases, with 5 bases between. The CDR3 covers 13 residues. CDR1 and CDR2 from the germline V gene are SGHTA and FQGNSA. The CDR3 nucleotides read TGTGCCAGCAGCTTAGACAGAAATCAGCCCCAGCATTTT. Its protein is CASSLDRNQPQHF.

The chain's CDR3 is CASSLRPGALSSYEQYF. CDR3 nucleotide sequence: TGTGCCAGCAGTTTAAGGCCTGGGGCGTTGAGCTCCTACGAGCAGTACTTC. The V call is TRBV12-3 or TRBV12-4, the J call TRBJ2-7, with TRBD1 as a possible D gene (5 bases). CDR3 length equals 17 residues. V was pared by 2 bases and J by 0 bases, with 17 bases between.

V gene TRBV7-2 combines with J gene TRBJ2-7; 10 bases agree with TRBD1. Losses at the gene ends were 4 bases for V and 5 bases for J; bases not matched to a gene: 8. CDR3 length equals 15 residues. Germline V CDR1 and CDR2: SGHTA, FQGNSA. The CDR3 coding sequence is TGTGCCAGCAGCTGGGGGACAGGGGACGTTAACGAGCAGTACTTC. This encodes CASSWGTGDVNEQYF. Full variable domain (rest looked up from reference TRBV7-2 and TRBJ2-7): GAGVSQSPSNKVTEKGKDVELRCDPISGHTALYWYRQSLGQGLEFLIYFQGNSAPDKSGLPSDRFSAERTGGSVSTLTIQRTQQEDSAVYLCASSWGTGDVNEQYFGPGTRLTVT.

There are many counts of this clonotype. This chain links TRBV20-1 with TRBJ1-1; D remains ambiguous. This CDR3 is built from 12 residues. Germline loops: CDR1 DFQATT, CDR2 SNEGSKA (reference sequence). V lost 1 base and J lost 11, with 14 bases in between. The chain's CDR3 is CSARVSGNHAFF. The CDR3 DNA sequence: TGCAGTGCTAGAGTATCGGGGAATCACGCTTTCTTT.

This clonotype was found many times. The chain couples TRBV6-1 to TRBJ2-5; 11 bases fit TRBD2. The CDR3 is 14 residues long. V shed 8 bases, J shed 5 bases, and the junction held 7 bases outside the gene matches. From germline, CDR1 is MNHNS and CDR2 SASEGT. As DNA, the CDR3 is TGTGCCAGCCTGACGACTAGCGGGGTTGAGACCCAGTACTTC. As protein: CASLTTSGVETQYF.

The chain combines TRBV12-3 or TRBV12-4 with TRBJ1-2; TRBD1 matches at 8 bases. CDR3 length equals 14 residues. The V segment lost 5 bases and the J segment 7 bases; nucleotides outside the gene matches: 9. The chain's CDR3 is CASSTRDRGSGYTF. The CDR3 region has the DNA TGTGCCAGCAGTACCCGAGACAGGGGAAGTGGCTACACCTTC.

This clonotype was counted ten times or more. A clone one base away is much larger, so this may be a read error. CDR3 sequence: CASSLGTNQPQHF. The CDR3 region has the DNA TGTGCCAGCAGCTTGGGTACCAATCAGCCCCAGCATTTT. The chain links TRBV7-6 to TRBJ1-5; D call uncertain. Trimming took off 3 bases at V and 3 bases at J, with 6 bases between the two ends. The CDR3 sequence is 13 residues long. From germline, CDR1 is SGHVS and CDR2 FNYEAQ.

The V call is TRBV5-1, the J call TRBJ1-6, with no clear D. CDR1 SGHRS and CDR2 YFSETQ come from the germline V gene. The CDR3 is made up of 17 amino acids. V dropped 6 bases and J dropped 7 bases, with 23 bases sitting between them. The CDR3 sequence is CASTNTPDGLGNSPLHF. For the CDR3, the DNA is TGCGCCAGCACCAATACCCCGGACGGCTTGGGGAATTCACCCCTCCACTTT.

Many counts were recorded for this clonotype. The chain recombines TRBV12-3 or TRBV12-4 with TRBJ1-6, with 7 bases fitting TRBD1. The CDR3 has 13 amino acids. V lost 5 bases to trimming and J lost 9 bases; unmatched junction nucleotides: 4. DNA for the CDR3: TGTGCCAGCAGTCTCGACAGGGTTTCACCCCTCCACTTT. Protein product: CASSLDRVSPLHF.

This chain connects TRBV6-6 to TRBJ1-6; D is ambiguous. Trimming took off 7 bases at V and 5 bases at J, with 9 bases between the two ends. The CDR3 extends over 13 amino acids. Germline V lookup: CDR1 MNHNY, CDR2 SVGAGI (reference sequence). As DNA, the CDR3 is TGTGCCAGCACCAACGTCCATAATTCACCCCTCCACTTT. It yields the protein CASTNVHNSPLHF.

CDR3 DNA: TGTGCCAGCAGCTTAGAGGGGGGACTAGCGGTAAGCTCCTACGAGCAGTACTTC. Protein product: CASSLEGGLAVSSYEQYF. The chain employs TRBV7-9 and TRBJ2-7, with 11 positions matching TRBD2. V was pared by 1 base and J by 0 bases, with 8 bases of the junction left unmatched. The germline gives CDR1 SEHNR, CDR2 FQNEAQ (reference sequence). This CDR3 region has 18 residues.

The genes are TRBV7-9 and TRBJ1-4, with TRBD1 as a possible D gene (5 bases). Germline CDR1 and CDR2: SEHNR and FQNEAQ (reference sequence). V was pared by 2 bases and J by 8 bases, with 15 bases between. The CDR3 consists of 15 residues. CDR3 sequence (DNA): TGTGCCAGCAGCTTAAGGACACCGGTGGGAGAAAAACTGTTTTTT. Protein sequence: CASSLRTPVGEKLFF.

This clonotype was observed many times. The chain uses TRBV5-6 and TRBJ1-3; no firm D call. Trimming cost V 3 bases and J 3 bases, with 13 bases left between them. The CDR3 sequence is 15 residues long. CDR1 is SGHDT, CDR2 YYEEEE, per germline. The CDR3 nucleotides are TGTGCCAGCAGCTACAGTGGACCCCTTGGAAACACCATATATTTT. Protein product: CASSYSGPLGNTIYF.

This clonotype occurred many times. The rearrangement joins TRBV3-1 to TRBJ2-3; maybe TRBD2 (5 bases). V was trimmed by 5 bases and J by 7 bases, leaving 16 bases between them. Germline V gene data show CDR1 as LGHDT and CDR2 as YNNKEL (reference sequence). The CDR3 length is 14 residues. The CDR3 region is CASSRDYSTHTQYF. CDR3 DNA sequence: TGTGCCAGCAGCAGAGACTATTCCACGCATACGCAGTATTTT.

This clonotype was detected only a few times. The chain uses TRBV12-3 or TRBV12-4 and TRBJ1-5; D is undetermined. V lost 1 base, J lost 2 bases, and 9 bases lay in between. The CDR3 is 15 amino acids. The CDR3 region is CASSLGNGGNQPQHF. CDR3 sequence (DNA): TGTGCCAGCAGTTTAGGGAACGGGGGCAATCAGCCCCAGCATTTT.

Ten or more counts support this clonotype. J is TRBJ1-1 and V is TRBV7-2; D is ambiguous. The CDR3 runs to 14 residues. The ends were cut back, 2 bases at V and 2 bases at J, with 9 bases in the middle. Germline V gene sequence: CDR1 SGHTA, CDR2 FQGNSA. The CDR3 spells CASSLSRGNTEAFF. In DNA form, the CDR3 reads TGTGCCAGCAGCTTATCCCGGGGTAACACTGAAGCTTTCTTT.

There are a few counts of this clonotype. The chain employs TRBV20-1 and TRBJ2-7; 11 bases align to TRBD2. This CDR3 has 16 amino acids. V dropped 4 bases and J dropped 2; count of bases not matched to a gene: 10. Germline assignment: CDR1 DFQATT and CDR2 SNEGSKA (reference sequence). The CDR3 loop reads CSANTGTSGFPYEQYF. In nucleotides, the CDR3 is TGCAGTGCTAATACCGGGACTAGCGGATTTCCCTACGAGCAGTACTTC.

This clonotype was seen a handful of times. The rearrangement links TRBV12-3 or TRBV12-4 to TRBJ1-4; perhaps TRBD1 as D (5 bases). CDR3 length equals 16 residues. The V end was cut by 6 bases, the J end by 8 bases, with 22 bases between. The CDR3 coding sequence is TGTGCCAGCAGACCCTCTCGGGGGAAACGGGGGGAAAAACTGTTTTTT. The encoded protein is CASRPSRGKRGEKLFF.

This clonotype was detected many times. The V and J genes are TRBV29-1 and TRBJ1-1; D gene ambiguous. Trimming removed 5 bases at V and 3 bases at J, with 7 bases between. CDR1 is SQVTM and CDR2 is ANQGSEA in the germline V gene. The CDR3 is made up of 11 amino acids. The CDR3 nucleotides are TGCAGCGTTTCCCCAGACACTGAAGCTTTCTTT. The encoded protein is CSVSPDTEAFF.

Many counts were recorded for this clonotype. The chain joins TRBV5-1 to TRBJ1-5; D might be TRBD1 (5 bases). The germline CDR1 and CDR2 sequences are SGHRS and YFSETQ. This CDR3 has 14 residues. The germline V and J ends were trimmed by 2 bases and 5 bases, with 11 bases remaining between them. The CDR3 DNA is TGCGCCAGCAGCTTTTCAGGGTTGGATCAGCCCCAGCATTTT. Translating gives CASSFSGLDQPQHF.

The V gene is TRBV20-1, the J gene TRBJ1-2, with D perhaps TRBD1 (6 bases). V shed 1 base and J shed 6 bases, with 12 bases lying between them. There are 13 residues in the CDR3. From germline, CDR1 is DFQATT and CDR2 SNEGSKA (reference sequence). CDR3 DNA sequence: TGCAGTGCTAGAGTCCAGGGGAGAGATGGCTACACCTTC. Its translation: CSARVQGRDGYTF.

The sample holds many counts of this clonotype. The chain has TRBV12-3 or TRBV12-4 and TRBJ1-3; D may be TRBD1 (5 bases). The CDR3 runs 15 residues. V gave up 3 bases and J gave up 3 bases, with 12 bases separating them. The CDR3 sequence: CASSFSGRGGNTIYF. CDR3 nucleotide sequence: TGTGCCAGCAGTTTTTCGGGGCGAGGTGGAAACACCATATATTTT.

This clonotype was seen repeatedly, ten times or more. The chain combines TRBV20-1 with TRBJ2-3; 11 bases fit TRBD1. Germline V gene sequence: CDR1 DFQATT, CDR2 SNEGSKA (reference sequence). V lost 6 bases to trimming and J lost 5 bases; unmatched junction nucleotides: 7. The CDR3 has 14 amino acids. CDR3 protein: CSAERTGGLDTQYF. In nucleotides, the CDR3 is TGCAGTGCCGAGAGGACAGGGGGCTTAGATACGCAGTATTTT.

The gene calls are TRBV5-5 and TRBJ1-2; D gene uncertain. V lost 0 bases, J lost 9 bases, and 18 bases lay in between. CDR1 SGHKS and CDR2 YYEKEE come from the germline V gene (reference sequence). This CDR3 has 15 residues. The CDR3 DNA is TGTGCCAGCAGCTTGGTGGTAAATACGGGGAGTCGCTACACCTTC. Translated: CASSLVVNTGSRYTF.

This clonotype was seen many times. This likely comes from a read error, as the CDR3 has no conserved phenylalanine or tryptophan at its end. The rearrangement links TRBV5-1 to TRBJ2-5, with D perhaps TRBD1 or TRBD2 (5 bases each). This CDR3 has 13 amino acids. V lost 3 bases and J lost 5, with 11 bases in between. Germline CDR1 is SGHRS and CDR2 is YFSETQ. This CDR3 is CASSSLEGETQYS. The CDR3 DNA follows: TGCGCCAGCAGCTCACTCGAGGGGGAGACCCAGTACTCC.

This clonotype has at least ten counts. This chain uses TRBV10-3 with TRBJ2-3, with 7 bases fitting TRBD1. The germline CDR1 and CDR2 sequences are ENHRY and SYGVKD. The CDR3 is made up of 15 amino acids. V gave up 4 bases and J gave up 0 bases; unmatched junction bases: 4. The CDR3 loop reads CAISAMTGSTDTQYF. DNA for the CDR3: TGTGCCATCAGTGCGATGACAGGGAGCACAGATACGCAGTATTTT.

The chain uses TRBV18 and TRBJ2-1; perhaps D is TRBD1 or TRBD2 (5 bases each). CDR1 KGHSH and CDR2 LQKENI come from the germline V gene. V was cut by 6 bases and J by 0 bases, with 12 bases left in between. The CDR3 is made up of 15 amino acids. The CDR3 region is CASSLTEGSYNEQFF. In DNA, the CDR3 is TGTGCCAGCTCGCTGACAGAGGGCTCCTACAATGAGCAGTTCTTC.

This clonotype appeared many times. In DNA, the CDR3 is TGTGCCAGCAGCGTAGAAGGGACTGAGCAGTTCTTC. It translates to CASSVEGTEQFF. This sequence joins TRBV9 and TRBJ2-1; either TRBD1 or TRBD2 may supply D (5 bases each). This CDR3 is 12 amino acids long. Trimming shortened V by 0 bases and J by 9 bases, and 7 bases separated the two germline ends. Germline V CDR1 and CDR2: SGDLS, YYNGEE.

There are a few counts of this clonotype. The genes are TRBV10-3 and TRBJ2-7; D is uncertain. This CDR3 has 15 amino acids. Trimming removed 2 bases at V and 0 bases at J, with 11 bases between. The V gene's germline CDR1 is ENHRY and CDR2 SYGVKD. CDR3 in amino acids: CAISEGQAFSYEQYF. The CDR3 DNA reads TGTGCCATCAGTGAGGGGCAGGCCTTCTCCTACGAGCAGTACTTC.